This entry lists 3 T cell receptor beta chains sequenced from one sample in a study of T cells after yellow fever vaccination. TCRdb reprocessed the 5' RACE reads with MiXCR, giving one entry per CDR3 protein. The table includes 120,000 or so distinct CDR3 sequences, around 15% detected once. This specimen was CD8+ T cells sorted from PBMCs, taken 5 days after the yellow fever booster vaccination. Source of these receptors: a man younger than 35 who received the YFV17D yellow fever vaccine.

This clonotype has a count of ten or more. This chain uses TRBV7-6 with TRBJ2-1, with D hard to call. V was pared by 0 bases and J by 6 bases, with 12 bases between. Germline V CDR1 and CDR2: SGHVS, FNYEAQ. The CDR3 runs to 15 residues. CDR3: CASSLAPTSGNEQFF. CDR3 bases: TGTGCCAGCAGCTTAGCCCCTACCTCGGGCAATGAGCAGTTCTTC.

This clonotype was counted many times. This chain joins TRBV28 and TRBJ2-7, with 9 bases that match TRBD1. The CDR3 has 15 residues. Germline-derived CDR1 and CDR2 are MDHEN and SYDVKM. V trimming: 3 bases; J trimming: 4 bases; junction bases outside the gene matches: 7. The DNA of the CDR3 is TGTGCCAGCAGTTTCAGGGACAGGGAGACGTACGAGCAGTACTTC. Amino acids: CASSFRDRETYEQYF.

This clonotype was detected a few times. V is TRBV29-1 and J is TRBJ2-1; the match to TRBD2 covers 7 bases. There are 15 residues in the CDR3. Germline V gene data show CDR1 as SQVTM and CDR2 as ANQGSEA. Trimming removed 7 bases from V and 2 bases from J; junction bases left unmatched: 11. DNA for the CDR3: TGCAGCGCGGGGACGGGGGGTACTCCCTACAATGAGCAGTTCTTC. This gives the protein CSAGTGGTPYNEQFF.